This TCR beta chain was sequenced in a study of blood T cells in healthy people across ages. A sample-barcoded 5' primer and a J-beta primer mix were used in a second PCR of roughly 7 to 11 cycles. TCRdb re-called the 5' RACE reads through MiXCR, storing one row per CDR3 protein. The profile shows 800,000 to 900,000 distinct CDR3 sequences, approximately 65% of them singletons. There are 14 residues in the CDR3. V was clipped by 6 bases and J by 1 base; unmatched bases: 5. Germline lookup yields CDR1 MNHNY and CDR2 SVGAGI (reference sequence). A minimum of 7 million PBMCs was isolated per sample. The chain joins TRBV6-6 to TRBJ2-5; 7 bases agree with TRBD1. This sequence was found in a man aged 30 to 45 in good health. Sample: blood. CDR3 bases: TGTGCCAGCAGGGTAGACAGGGCCCAAGAGACCCAGTACTTC. Translated, it gives CASRVDRAQETQYF.